The 5 T cell receptor beta chains given below trace back to one sample, sequenced in a study of T-cell memory formation after mild COVID-19. Via MiXCR, TCRdb re-called the 5' RACE reads, giving one row per CDR3 protein. The sample carries under 600,000 distinct CDR3 sequences, roughly 20% recorded once. Sample: PBMCs or a T cell subset sorted from them (not recorded which). These receptors all come from an adult woman who had mild COVID-19 (a few samples of this study predate the infection). Cell type and time point are not known.

The J gene is TRBJ2-3, the V gene TRBV24-1, with D unresolved. From germline, CDR1 is KGHDR and CDR2 SFDVKD. Trimming took 5 bases from V and 2 from J, leaving 7 bases between them. The CDR3 is made up of 13 amino acids. The CDR3 region is CATSGALTDTQYF. Written as DNA, the CDR3 is TGTGCCACCAGTGGGGCCCTCACAGATACGCAGTATTTT.

This clonotype was counted a few times. This sequence joins TRBV5-1 and TRBJ1-4, with D perhaps TRBD1 (5 bases). Trimming left V 3 bases short and J 7 bases short, with 7 bases between. This CDR3 is 12 amino acids long. Germline V CDR1 and CDR2: SGHRS, YFSETQ. This CDR3 reads CASSSGGEKLFF. The CDR3 DNA reads TGCGCCAGCAGCTCTGGGGGTGAAAAACTGTTTTTT.

The CDR3 sequence: CASSYSVKTEAFF. The DNA for the CDR3 is TGTGCCAGCAGTTACTCCGTTAAGACTGAAGCTTTCTTT. The chain couples TRBV6-5 to TRBJ1-1; D is unresolved. Trimming cost V 0 bases and J 5 bases, with 7 bases left between them. Germline-derived CDR1 and CDR2 are MNHEY and SVGAGI. The CDR3 contains 13 residues.

J is TRBJ1-1 and V is TRBV9; the match to TRBD1 covers 8 bases. The germline CDR1 and CDR2 sequences are SGDLS and YYNGEE. Trimming cost V 4 bases and J 3 bases; bases outside gene matches: 8. The CDR3 totals 15 residues. In DNA form, the CDR3 reads TGTGCCAGCAGCCTTAGGACAGGGAAAGACACTGAAGCTTTCTTT. This sequence encodes CASSLRTGKDTEAFF.

This clonotype was counted only a few times. The CDR3 DNA reads as TGCGCCAGCAGCTTGGGGTCAGGGGAAGGTGGGGCCAACGTCCTGACTTTC. It encodes CASSLGSGEGGANVLTF. The chain has TRBV5-1 and TRBJ2-6, with D possibly TRBD1 on 6 matching bases. The CDR3 loop spans 17 amino acids. Per the germline V gene, CDR1 is SGHRS and CDR2 is YFSETQ. Trimming left V 0 bases short and J 3 bases short, with 13 bases between.